A single sample gave rise to the 10 T cell receptor beta chains below, sequenced in a study of blood T cell repertoires in COVID-19. Some clones are missing from TCRdb's copy, which holds only in-frame ones; the method was immunoSEQ multiplex PCR. The data hold around 290,000 clones, with 88% observed a single time. What was sequenced was PBMCs or T cells enriched from blood (not recorded which). These receptors all come from a woman aged 60-70 years in a cohort exposed to, infected with or recovered from COVID-19 (not recorded which).

The chain employs TRBV28 and TRBJ2-3; D might be TRBD2 (6 bases). CDR3 size: 18 residues. The germline CDR1 and CDR2 sequences are MDHEN and SYDVKM. The ends were cut back, 6 bases at V and 0 bases at J, with 22 bases in the middle. CDR3 DNA sequence: TGTGCCAGCAGCAATAGTGGGACTTTCCGGACTAGCACAGATACGCAGTATTTT. Amino acid sequence: CASSNSGTFRTSTDTQYF. The variable domain in full, with the rest retrieved from reference TRBV28 and TRBJ2-3, is DVKVTQSSRYLVKRTGEKVFLECVQDMDHENMFWYRQDPGLGLRLIYFSYDVKMKEKGDIPEGYSVSREKKERFSLILESASTNQTSMYLCASSNSGTFRTSTDTQYFGPGTRLTVL.

This sequence joins TRBV15 and TRBJ2-7; 7 nucleotides match TRBD2. Trimming took 1 base from V and 7 from J; bases not matched to a gene: 13. Germline assignment: CDR1 LNHNV and CDR2 YYDKDF (reference sequence). CDR3 length: 16 residues. The CDR3 DNA sequence: TGTGCCACCAGCAGAGGACCAAGCGGGATAATTCGGGAGCAGTACTTC. This gives the protein CATSRGPSGIIREQYF.

J is TRBJ2-1 and V is TRBV11-3; 10 bases are shared with TRBD2. Unmatched junction bases numbered 10, after V lost 4 bases and J lost 7 bases. The CDR3 has 16 residues. Looked up from germline, CDR1 is SGHNT and CDR2 is YENEEA. The DNA of the CDR3 is TGTGCCAGCAGCTCTACTAGCGGGAAGGGGGGTAATGAGCAGTTCTTC. Residues: CASSSTSGKGGNEQFF.

V gene TRBV18 combines with J gene TRBJ2-1; 7 bases fit TRBD2. CDR3 length equals 14 residues. The V gene end was trimmed by 0 bases and the J gene end by 7 bases; junction bases not matched to a gene: 3. Germline CDR1 is KGHSH and CDR2 is LQKENI. The CDR3 region has the DNA TGTGCCAGCTCACCACCGGGGACTACAAATGAGCAGTTCTTC. This gives the protein CASSPPGTTNEQFF.

The gene calls are TRBV28 and TRBJ2-7; TRBD1 matches at 7 bases. Germline-derived CDR1 and CDR2 are MDHEN and SYDVKM. This CDR3 contains 16 residues. With V trimmed by 1 base and J by 1 base, 7 bases remained unmatched. CDR3 DNA: TGTGCCAGCAGTTTATTTGGACAGGTGGGATCCTACGAGCAGTACTTC. Translating gives CASSLFGQVGSYEQYF.

This clone is a singleton in its sample. This sequence joins TRBV6-2 or TRBV6-3 and TRBJ1-1; 7 bases are a match to TRBD1. CDR3 length equals 14 residues. Germline CDR1 MNHEY, CDR2 SVGEGT. With 6 bases clipped from V and 3 bases from J, the junction kept 7 bases outside the gene matches. DNA for the CDR3: TGTGCCAGCAGCGACAGGGCCAGGGACACTGAAGCTTTCTTT. It is translated as CASSDRARDTEAFF.

The J gene is TRBJ2-5, the V gene TRBV18; 9 positions match TRBD1. The length of the CDR3 is 15 residues. From germline, CDR1 is KGHSH and CDR2 LQKENI. The ends lost 4 bases at V and 5 bases at J; junction bases unmatched: 8. CDR3 amino acids: CASSRSQGAGETQYF. The CDR3 DNA is TGTGCCAGCTCACGATCACAGGGGGCAGGGGAGACCCAGTACTTC.

A few counts support this clone. V and J are TRBV18 and TRBJ1-5, with no clear D. Germline CDR1 is KGHSH and CDR2 is LQKENI. V gave up 2 bases and J gave up 1 base, with 9 bases separating them. This CDR3 comprises 15 residues. The CDR3 sequence is CASSPAEGSNQPQHF. In nucleotides, the CDR3 is TGTGCCAGCTCACCAGCTGAGGGCAGCAATCAGCCCCAGCATTTT.

This rearrangement joins TRBV29-1 to TRBJ1-2; D possibly corresponds to TRBD1 (5 bases). Germline CDR1 SQVTM, CDR2 ANQGSEA. The CDR3 has 12 residues. Trimming stripped 7 bases from V and 6 bases from J, with 15 bases between. CDR3 sequence reads: CSAKAREDGYTF. The CDR3 nucleotides read TGCAGCGCCAAGGCCAGGGAAGATGGCTACACCTTC.

The rearrangement joins TRBV4-1 to TRBJ2-3; 9 bases map to TRBD2. The CDR3 extends over 17 amino acids. Germline V gene lookup returns CDR1 MGHRA and CDR2 YSYEKL. Unmatched junction bases numbered 8, after V lost 4 bases and J lost 0 bases. The CDR3 DNA is TGCGCCAGCAGCCGGGTGGCGGGAGGGCCTAGCACAGATACGCAGTATTTT. Translated, it gives CASSRVAGGPSTDTQYF.